This TCR beta chain emerged from a study of blood T cell repertoires in COVID-19 (dated by TCRdb to 2020 to 2022). Regarding the research as a whole: Samples covering the acute and convalescent phases of COVID-19 were provided by collaborators in the United States, Italy and Spain. The material from the prospective study consisted of cDNA or gDNA derived from T cells, B-cell-depleted T cells, or PBMCs. The dataset comprised deeply sampled blood TCRbeta repertoires from subjects exposed to, actively infected with, or recovered from COVID-19. The repertoires were released in a freely available public database meant as a resource for research on the immune response to SARS-CoV-2. The samples were drawn from the first 160 participants of the ongoing ImmuneRACE study and from 1,254 subjects provided by 6 global collaborators. Sample metadata almost always included a de-identified subject ID, COVID-19 status, age in years and sex. HLA class I and class II types, where available, came from metadata supplied by the sample provider rather than from assay-based typing. General findings and caveats noted by the study authors: How much clinical and demographic metadata was included differed by source and by participant, and the metadata was provided uncurated.

Each collaborating institution followed its own protocols to collect whole blood in K2EDTA tubes. For TCRbeta analysis, collaborators shipped samples in one of three forms: frozen whole blood, isolated PBMCs, or DNA extracted from either of those sample types. To note about this clone: Its antigen is not yet known. Within one base of it there is no much larger clone, and no base qualities were kept.

CDR1 LNHDA and CDR2 SQIVND were looked up in the germline V gene (reference sequence). Its CDR3 holds 13 amino acids, cysteine through phenylalanine. Only the CDR3 region is kept as DNA, spanning 39 bases read in frame from base 1. Unmatched junction bases come to 5, with V trimmed by 6 bases and J by 6 bases. TCRbeta CDR3 regions were amplified from genomic DNA using the immunoSEQ Assay, a bias-controlled multiplex PCR. The original methods were these. Nucleated cell counts per sample were estimated from amplification of reference gene primers within the assay. To quantify the absolute abundance of each unique TCRbeta CDR3 rearrangement, sequence reads were collapsed and filtered. For each sample, productive Simpson clonality was calculated by taking the square root of Simpson's diversity index across productive rearrangements. TCRdb obtained this table from immuneACCESS and retained in-frame rearrangements with V and J assigned. These tables miss some clones; where compared with another copy, unresolved V genes account for less than half of the shortfall, and the remainder is unexplained. V and J calls and clone size are copied from that table; D and trimming were computed from the DNA. Counted in this sample were about 130,000 clones; approximately 81% of them appeared once. The ten largest account for around 4.1% of the sample.

The clonotype originates from a woman between 50 and 59 years old with acute or convalescent COVID-19. The chain is encoded by TRBV19 joined to TRBJ2-3, with 8 middle bases fitting TRBD2. Sequencing was done on a sample of peripheral blood. The CDR3 region has the sequence CASSGRAIDTQYF. The bases are TGTGCCAGTAGCGGGAGGGCCATTGATACGCAGTATTTT.